The clone carrying this T cell receptor (beta chain) was counted between two and nine times. What it recognizes is unknown. The record originates from a study of blood T cells in healthy people across ages. Study-wide findings and caveats: Observed TCR beta diversity showed a strong correlation with the percentage of naive T cells as measured by flow cytometry.

The CDR3 contains 15 residues. Per the germline V gene, CDR1 is SEHNR and CDR2 is FQNEAQ (reference sequence). The V and J ends lost 5 bases and 3 bases respectively, with 16 bases between them. Next came a second PCR, run for about 6 to 12 cycles, which used a sample-barcoded 5' primer along with a J-beta primer mix. MiXCR, run by TCRdb on the 5' RACE reads, gives a single entry per CDR3 protein. The sample lists around 1,700,000 distinct CDR3 sequences, 28% seen once, with roughly 8% in the top ten. J is TRBJ1-2 and V is TRBV7-9; D uncertain. This clonotype was sampled from a woman aged 30 to 39 in good health. Sequencing input: blood. This CDR3 reads CASSHREGLDYGYTF. The DNA of the CDR3 is TGTGCCAGCAGCCACCGTGAGGGTCTAGACTATGGCTACACCTTC.